Ten or more counts support the clone carrying this T cell receptor beta chain. Its antigen is unknown. The entry originates in a study of post-analysis software for immune sequencing data. Findings and limits, study-wide: Among roughly 5 TRBV segments more frequent in patients than controls were TRBV5-6, TRBV5-1 and TRBV20-1. F measure grouped same-batch samples tightly together. For normalized Chao1 diversity, multiple sclerosis patients scored significantly lower than controls did.

Germline V gene sequence: CDR1 MGHRA, CDR2 YSYEKL. Between the trimmed V and J ends, which lost 3 bases and 2 bases, there was a span of 14 bases. The CDR3 runs to 15 residues. The TCR beta cDNA libraries carried unique molecular identifiers. TCRdb reprocessed the PCR reads with MiXCR, giving one entry per CDR3 protein. In the table there are 350,000 to 450,000 distinct CDR3 sequences, approximately 38% of which are singletons. The sequence derives from a girl aged 2 to 10 with multiple sclerosis. V usage is TRBV4-1 and J usage is TRBJ2-7, with no clear D. Sequenced: blood. This chain's CDR3 is CASSHNPAVTYEQYF. In DNA, the CDR3 is TGCGCCAGCAGCCACAATCCCGCAGTTACCTACGAGCAGTACTTC.